The present TCR beta chain was sequenced within a study of breast tumors, draining lymph nodes, adjacent tissues. Study-wide findings and caveats: Most tumor T cells seemingly derive from lymph node, then expand in tumor. Tumor TCR diversity was below lymph nodes but above nontumor tissue. The lymph node origin of tumor T cells was framed as consistent with a hypothesis, not demonstrated.

CDR3 length equals 16 residues. CDR1 and CDR2 from the germline V gene are SGHAT and FQNNGV. Trimming took 5 bases from V and 0 from J; bases not matched to a gene: 5. This clonotype was counted many times. Its antigen is unknown. MiXCR was run by TCRdb on the multiplex PCR reads, yielding one entry per CDR3 protein. The sample lists around 19,000 distinct CDR3 sequences; approximately 33% were seen once. The V call is TRBV11-2, the J call TRBJ2-5; 11 bases map to TRBD2. The TCR sequence derives from a female donor with breast cancer. Some clones in this sample may be carry-over from other donors' samples. Specimen: breast tumor tissue. This CDR3 is CASSQTSGTDQETQYF. The CDR3 DNA follows: TGTGCCAGCAGCCAGACTAGCGGGACCGACCAAGAGACCCAGTACTTC.